This TCR beta chain was retrieved from a study of T cell changes during pregnancy in multiple sclerosis. This clone was found a few times. Germline V gene lookup returns CDR1 SGHAT and CDR2 FQNNGV. The V and J ends lost 5 bases and 2 bases respectively, with 23 bases between them. The CDR3 has 18 amino acids. Assay: immunoSEQ multiplex PCR; the TCRdb copy retains only in-frame clones and omits some. Of approximately 44,000 clones in the sample, 80% to 90% were seen once. This sample comprised CD4+ T cells from peripheral blood mononuclear cells, obtained in the first trimester of pregnancy. This rearrangement joins TRBV11-2 to TRBJ2-3, with D perhaps matching TRBD2 (6 bases). The source is a female donor with multiple sclerosis, enrolled in a pregnancy study. In DNA, the CDR3 is TGTGCCAGCAGCCCGGGTTGGGGGGTGAGCGGAATCACAGATACGCAGTATTTT. Translation gives CASSPGWGVSGITDTQYF.